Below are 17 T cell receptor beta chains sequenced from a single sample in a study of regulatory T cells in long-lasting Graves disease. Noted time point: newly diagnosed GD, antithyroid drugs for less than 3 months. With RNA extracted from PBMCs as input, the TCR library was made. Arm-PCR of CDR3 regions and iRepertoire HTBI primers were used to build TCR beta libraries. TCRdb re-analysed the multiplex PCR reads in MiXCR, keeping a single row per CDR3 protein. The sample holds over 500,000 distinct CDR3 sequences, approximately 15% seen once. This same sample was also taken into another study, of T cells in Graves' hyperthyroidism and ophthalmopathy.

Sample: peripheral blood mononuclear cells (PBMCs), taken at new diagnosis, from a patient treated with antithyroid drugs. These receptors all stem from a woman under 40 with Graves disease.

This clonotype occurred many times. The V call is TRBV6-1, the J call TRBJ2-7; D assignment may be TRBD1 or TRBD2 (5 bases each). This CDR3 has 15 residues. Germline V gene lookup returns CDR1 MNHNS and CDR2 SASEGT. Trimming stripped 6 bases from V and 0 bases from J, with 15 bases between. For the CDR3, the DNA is TGTGCCAGCAGAGTGACGGCAGGGACCTCCTACGAGCAGTACTTC. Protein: CASRVTAGTSYEQYF.

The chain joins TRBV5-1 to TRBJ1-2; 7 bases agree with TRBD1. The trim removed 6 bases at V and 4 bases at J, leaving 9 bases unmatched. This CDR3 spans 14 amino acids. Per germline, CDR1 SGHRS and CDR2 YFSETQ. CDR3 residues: CASTNTGAGYGYTF. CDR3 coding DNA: TGCGCCAGCACGAATACAGGGGCGGGCTATGGCTACACCTTC.

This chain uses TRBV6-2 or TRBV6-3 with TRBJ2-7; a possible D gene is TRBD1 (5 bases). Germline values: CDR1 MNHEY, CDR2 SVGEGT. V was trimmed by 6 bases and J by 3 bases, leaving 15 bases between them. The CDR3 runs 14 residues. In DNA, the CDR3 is TGTGCCAGCAGGAGCAACTTAAGGGGCTACGAGCAGTACTTC. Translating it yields CASRSNLRGYEQYF.

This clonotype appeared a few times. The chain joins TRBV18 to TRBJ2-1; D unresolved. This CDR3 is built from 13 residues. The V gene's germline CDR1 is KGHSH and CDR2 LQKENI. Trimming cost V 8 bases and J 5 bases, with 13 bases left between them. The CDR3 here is CASLPWADNEQFF. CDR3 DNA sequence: TGTGCCAGCCTACCGTGGGCGGACAATGAGCAGTTCTTC. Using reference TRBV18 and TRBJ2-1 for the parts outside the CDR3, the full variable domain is NAGVMQNPRHLVRRRGQEARLRCSPMKGHSHVYWYRQLPEEGLKFMVYLQKENIIDESGMPKERFSAEFPKEGPSILRIQQVVRGDSAAYFCASLPWADNEQFFGPGTRLTVL.

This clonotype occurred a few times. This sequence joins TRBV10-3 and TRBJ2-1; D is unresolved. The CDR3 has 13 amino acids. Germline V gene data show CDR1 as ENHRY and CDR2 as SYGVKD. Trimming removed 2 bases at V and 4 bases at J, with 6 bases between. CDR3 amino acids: CAISEGNYNEQFF. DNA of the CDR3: TGTGCCATCAGTGAGGGCAATTACAATGAGCAGTTCTTC.

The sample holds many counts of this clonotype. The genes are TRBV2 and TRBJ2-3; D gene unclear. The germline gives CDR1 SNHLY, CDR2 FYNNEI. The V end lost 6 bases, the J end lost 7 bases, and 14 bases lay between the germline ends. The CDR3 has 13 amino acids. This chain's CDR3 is CASSSDTTYTQYF. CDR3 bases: TGTGCCAGCAGCTCAGACACTACTTATACGCAGTATTTT.

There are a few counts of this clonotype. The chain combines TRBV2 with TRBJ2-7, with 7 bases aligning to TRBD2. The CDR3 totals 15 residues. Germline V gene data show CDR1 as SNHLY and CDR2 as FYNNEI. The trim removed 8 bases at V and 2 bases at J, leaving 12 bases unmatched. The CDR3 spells CASGGGYGSPYEQYF. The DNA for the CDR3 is TGTGCCAGCGGGGGGGGATATGGCAGCCCCTACGAGCAGTACTTC.

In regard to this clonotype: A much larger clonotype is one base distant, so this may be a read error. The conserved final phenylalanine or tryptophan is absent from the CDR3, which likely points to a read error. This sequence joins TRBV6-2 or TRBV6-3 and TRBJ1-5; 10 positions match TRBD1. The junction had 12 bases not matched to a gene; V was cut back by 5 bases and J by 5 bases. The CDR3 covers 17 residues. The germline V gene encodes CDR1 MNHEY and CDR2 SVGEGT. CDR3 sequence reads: CASSEMGQGTPHQPQHL. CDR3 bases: TGTGCCAGCAGTGAAATGGGACAGGGGACTCCCCATCAGCCCCAGCATCTT.

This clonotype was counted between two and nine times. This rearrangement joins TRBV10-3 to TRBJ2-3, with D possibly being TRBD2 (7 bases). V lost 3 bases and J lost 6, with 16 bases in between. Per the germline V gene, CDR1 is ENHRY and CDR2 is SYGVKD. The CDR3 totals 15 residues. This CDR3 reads CAISDWTRGGDTQYF. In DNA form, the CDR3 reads TGTGCCATCAGTGACTGGACTAGGGGGGGGGATACGCAGTATTTT.

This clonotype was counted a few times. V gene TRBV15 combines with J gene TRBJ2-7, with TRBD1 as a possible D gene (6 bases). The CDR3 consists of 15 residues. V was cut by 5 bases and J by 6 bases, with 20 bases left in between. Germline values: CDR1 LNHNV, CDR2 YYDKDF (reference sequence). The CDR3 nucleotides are TGTGCCACCAGCCCCTCTTTGACAGGCACCCTCGAGCAGTACTTC. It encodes CATSPSLTGTLEQYF. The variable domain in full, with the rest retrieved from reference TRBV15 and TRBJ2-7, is DAMVIQNPRYQVTQFGKPVTLSCSQTLNHNVMYWYQQKSSQAPKLLFHYYDKDFNNEADTPDNFQSRRPNTSFCFLDIRSPGLGDTAMYLCATSPSLTGTLEQYFGPGTRLTVT.

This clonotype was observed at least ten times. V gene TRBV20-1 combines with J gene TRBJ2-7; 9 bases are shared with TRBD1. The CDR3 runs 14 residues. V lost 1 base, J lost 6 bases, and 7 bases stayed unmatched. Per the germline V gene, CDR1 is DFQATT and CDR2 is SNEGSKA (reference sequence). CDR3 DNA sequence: TGCAGTGCTAGAGTTTGGGACAGGGCGTCCGAGCAGTACTTC. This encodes CSARVWDRASEQYF.

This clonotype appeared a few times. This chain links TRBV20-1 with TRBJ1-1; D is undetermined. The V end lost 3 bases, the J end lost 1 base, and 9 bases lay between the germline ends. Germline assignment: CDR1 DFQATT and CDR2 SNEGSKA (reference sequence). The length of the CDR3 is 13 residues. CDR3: CSASGQANTEAFF. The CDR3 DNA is TGCAGTGCTAGCGGGCAGGCGAACACTGAAGCTTTCTTT.

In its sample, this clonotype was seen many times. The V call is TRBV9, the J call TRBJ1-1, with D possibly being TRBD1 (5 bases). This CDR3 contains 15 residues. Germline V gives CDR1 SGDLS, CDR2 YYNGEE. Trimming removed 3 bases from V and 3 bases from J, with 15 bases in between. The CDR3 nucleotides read TGTGCCAGCAGCGCCTTAACACAGGATTACACTGAAGCTTTCTTT. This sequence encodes CASSALTQDYTEAFF.

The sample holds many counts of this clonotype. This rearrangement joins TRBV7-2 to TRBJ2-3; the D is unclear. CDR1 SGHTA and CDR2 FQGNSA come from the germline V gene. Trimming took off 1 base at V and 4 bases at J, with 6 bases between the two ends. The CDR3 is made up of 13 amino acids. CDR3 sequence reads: CASSLVGADTQYF. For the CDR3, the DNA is TGTGCCAGCAGCTTAGTCGGAGCAGATACGCAGTATTTT.

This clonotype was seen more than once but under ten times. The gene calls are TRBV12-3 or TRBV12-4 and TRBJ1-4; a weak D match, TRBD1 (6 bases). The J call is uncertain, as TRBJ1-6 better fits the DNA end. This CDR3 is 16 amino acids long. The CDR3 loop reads CASSPSAGGSNSPLHF. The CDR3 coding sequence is TGTGCCAGCAGTCCCTCCGCGGGGGGCTCTAATTCACCCCTCCACTTT.

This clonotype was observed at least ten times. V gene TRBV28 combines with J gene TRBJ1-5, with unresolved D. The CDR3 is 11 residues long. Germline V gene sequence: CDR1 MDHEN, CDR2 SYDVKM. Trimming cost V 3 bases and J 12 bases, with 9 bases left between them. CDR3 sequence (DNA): TGTGCCAGCAGTTTTTACGGTAACCAGCATTTT. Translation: CASSFYGNQHF.

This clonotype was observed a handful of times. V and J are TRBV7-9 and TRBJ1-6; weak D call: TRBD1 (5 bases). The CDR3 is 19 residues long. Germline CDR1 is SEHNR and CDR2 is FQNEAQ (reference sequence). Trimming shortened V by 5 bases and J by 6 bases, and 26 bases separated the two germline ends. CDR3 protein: CASSRPGQSFQRANSPLHF. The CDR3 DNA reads TGTGCCAGCAGCCGACCGGGGCAGAGCTTTCAGAGGGCTAATTCACCCCTCCACTTT.